The 10 T cell receptor beta chains reported below all come from one sample, sequenced in a study of T cell responses to AZD1222 COVID-19 vaccine. Here immunoSEQ multiplex PCR was the method, and the copy in TCRdb shows in-frame clones only, minus some. The table lists tens of thousands of clones, more than 85% of them singletons. This material consisted of peripheral blood, taken 28 days after the second AZD1222 dose. The receptor source for this set is an adult who received the AZD1222 COVID-19 vaccine.

The chain couples TRBV19 to TRBJ1-1, with a tentative D call TRBD1 (6 bases). The CDR3 has 15 amino acids. Trimming took off 7 bases at V and 3 bases at J, with 18 bases between the two ends. Germline loops: CDR1 LNHDA, CDR2 SQIVND (reference sequence). The CDR3, as DNA: TGTGCCAGTAATCTCAGGGGAAGTGAGGACACTGAAGCTTTCTTT. It yields the protein CASNLRGSEDTEAFF.

This clone was counted only a few times. This chain links TRBV10-3 with TRBJ1-2; D not resolved. The CDR3 consists of 12 residues. Trimming removed 3 bases at V and 8 bases at J, with 10 bases between. In germline, CDR1 is ENHRY, CDR2 SYGVKD. CDR3 amino acids: CAISEAPGGYTF. CDR3 in DNA: TGTGCCATCAGTGAAGCCCCGGGCGGCTACACCTTC.

V is TRBV7-9 and J is TRBJ2-7; 7 bases align to TRBD1. V shed 0 bases and J 7 bases; nucleotides not matched to a gene: 15. The CDR3 spans 17 residues. Germline values: CDR1 SEHNR, CDR2 FQNEAQ (reference sequence). The CDR3 spells CASSLAFGRGPAAEQYF. The CDR3 bases are TGTGCCAGCAGCTTAGCGTTCGGAAGGGGGCCGGCAGCGGAGCAGTACTTC.

The chain has TRBV28 and TRBJ2-1; 10 nucleotides match TRBD1. CDR1 and CDR2 from the germline V gene are MDHEN and SYDVKM. The CDR3 is 18 amino acids. The V segment lost 5 bases and the J segment 1 base; nucleotides outside the gene matches: 11. In nucleotides, the CDR3 is TGTGCCAGCAGTCGGGGACAGGGGAAAATAAAATCCTACAATGAGCAGTTCTTC. Encoded protein: CASSRGQGKIKSYNEQFF.

The chain employs TRBV2 and TRBJ1-2; D perhaps matches TRBD1 (6 bases). This CDR3 comprises 13 residues. Germline loops: CDR1 SNHLY, CDR2 FYNNEI. Trimming took off 7 bases at V and 8 bases at J, with 17 bases between the two ends. The CDR3 loop is CASTEGEVGGYTF. The CDR3 DNA sequence: TGTGCCAGCACCGAGGGGGAAGTTGGAGGCTACACCTTC.

The V call is TRBV13, the J call TRBJ1-2; possible D gene TRBD1, 6 bases. With 2 bases removed from V and 6 bases from J, the gap between germline ends came to 10 bases. CDR1 and CDR2 from the germline V gene are PRHDT and FYEKMQ (reference sequence). This CDR3 comprises 13 residues. The CDR3 is CASSLWGQHGYTF. The CDR3 DNA reads as TGTGCCAGCAGCTTATGGGGGCAGCATGGCTACACCTTC.

V is TRBV7-9 and J is TRBJ2-7; 9 bases line up with TRBD2. The CDR3 is made up of 16 amino acids. CDR1 is SEHNR, CDR2 FQNEAQ, per germline (reference sequence). With 5 bases clipped from V and 5 bases from J, the junction kept 13 bases outside the gene matches. The CDR3 nucleotides read TGTGCCAGCAGCCCACCAGTAGCGGGAGTGAACGACGAGCAGTACTTC. It is translated as CASSPPVAGVNDEQYF.

The chain has TRBV11-2 and TRBJ2-7; no firm D call. CDR1 and CDR2 (germline): SGHAT, FQNNGV. The germline V and J ends were trimmed by 4 bases and 4 bases, with 20 bases remaining between them. The CDR3 consists of 16 residues. The CDR3 loop is CASSSLRTRLAYEQYF. The CDR3 nucleotides read TGTGCCAGCAGCTCGTTGAGGACCCGACTGGCGTACGAGCAGTACTTC.

This clone has a single count. In DNA, the CDR3 is TGTGCCACCAGTACAGGGAGTGAGTGGGGGGCGTACAACACCGGGGAGCTGTTTTTT. This gives the protein CATSTGSEWGAYNTGELFF. The chain couples TRBV15 to TRBJ2-2, with D perhaps being TRBD1 or TRBD2 (6 bases each). There are 19 residues in the CDR3. Trimming took 6 bases from V and 2 from J, leaving 25 bases between them. Germline-derived CDR1 and CDR2 are LNHNV and YYDKDF (reference sequence).

This chain uses TRBV15 with TRBJ1-4, with D possibly matching TRBD1 (6 bases). The V gene lost 0 bases and the J gene lost 0 bases, with 14 bases spanning the gap. The CDR3 spans 18 residues. Germline CDR1 and CDR2: LNHNV and YYDKDF (reference sequence). The DNA of the CDR3 is TGTGCCACCAGCAGAGAACAGGGCCTCCAGTCAACTAATGAAAAACTGTTTTTT. Translated, it gives CATSREQGLQSTNEKLFF.